The 4 T cell receptor beta chains below all came from one sample that was sequenced in a study of control samples from healthy donors and cancer patients. The data were produced by immunoSEQ multiplex PCR, yet TCRdb's version contains in-frame clones alone and is incomplete. The table lists tens of thousands of clones, around 90% of them singletons. The sequenced material came from PBMCs. These receptors came from a man aged 55 to 69 with colorectal cancer.

The chain combines TRBV5-5 with TRBJ2-5; no definite D call. Per the germline V gene, CDR1 is SGHKS and CDR2 is YYEKEE (reference sequence). The CDR3 is 11 amino acids. V was trimmed by 4 bases and J by 3 bases, leaving 4 bases between them. The CDR3, as DNA: TGTGCCAGCAGCACAAAAGAGACCCAGTACTTC. Amino acids: CASSTKETQYF.

The chain couples TRBV19 to TRBJ2-4; tentatively, D is TRBD1 (5 bases). Per the germline V gene, CDR1 is LNHDA and CDR2 is SQIVND (reference sequence). V was shortened by 6 bases and J by 4 bases, with 13 bases between the two germline ends. The CDR3 contains 14 residues. DNA for the CDR3: TGTGCCAGTAGCTCCGGGCCAGGGAAAAACATTCAGTACTTC. Protein: CASSSGPGKNIQYF.

The V and J genes are TRBV6-6 and TRBJ2-2; a possible D gene is TRBD1 (7 bases). This CDR3 contains 16 residues. CDR1 MNHNY and CDR2 SVGAGI come from the germline V gene (reference sequence). The germline V and J ends were trimmed by 2 bases and 4 bases, with 14 bases remaining between them. The CDR3 coding sequence is TGTGCCAGCAGTTACACTTTCCAGGGGGGCACCGGGGAGCTGTTTTTT. Translation: CASSYTFQGGTGELFF.

In this sample, this clone turned up once. The chain uses TRBV5-8 and TRBJ2-1; 7 positions match TRBD1. CDR3 length equals 14 residues. Germline values: CDR1 SGHTS, CDR2 YDEGEE. V shed 4 bases, J shed 5 bases, and the junction held 6 bases outside the gene matches. CDR3 nucleotides: TGTGCCAGCAGCCTGGGGGACAGAAACAATGAGCAGTTCTTC. Amino acids: CASSLGDRNNEQFF.